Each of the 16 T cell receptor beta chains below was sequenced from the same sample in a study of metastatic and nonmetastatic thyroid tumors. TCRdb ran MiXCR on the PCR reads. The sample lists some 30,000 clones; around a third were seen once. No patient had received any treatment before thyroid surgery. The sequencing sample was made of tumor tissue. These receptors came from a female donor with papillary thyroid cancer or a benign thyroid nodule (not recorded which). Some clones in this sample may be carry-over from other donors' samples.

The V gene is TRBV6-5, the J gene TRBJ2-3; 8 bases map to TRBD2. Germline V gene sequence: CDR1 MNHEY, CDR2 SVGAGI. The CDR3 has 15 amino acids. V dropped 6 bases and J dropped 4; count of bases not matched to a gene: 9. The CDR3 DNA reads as TGTGCCAGCAGCTTACTAGCGGAGGGCCCAGATACGCAGTATTTT. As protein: CASSLLAEGPDTQYF.

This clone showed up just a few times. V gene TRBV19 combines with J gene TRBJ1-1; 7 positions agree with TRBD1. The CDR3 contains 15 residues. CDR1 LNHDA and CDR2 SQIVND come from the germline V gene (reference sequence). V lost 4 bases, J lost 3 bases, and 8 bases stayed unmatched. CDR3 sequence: CASSNTGQWDTEAFF. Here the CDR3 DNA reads TGTGCCAGTAGTAACACGGGACAGTGGGACACTGAAGCTTTCTTT.

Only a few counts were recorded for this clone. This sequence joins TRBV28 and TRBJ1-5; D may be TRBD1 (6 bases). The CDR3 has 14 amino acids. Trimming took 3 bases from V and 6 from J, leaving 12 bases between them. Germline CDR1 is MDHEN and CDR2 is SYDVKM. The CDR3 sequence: CASSFRGARQPQHF. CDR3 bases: TGTGCCAGCAGTTTCCGGGGGGCGCGTCAGCCCCAGCATTTT.

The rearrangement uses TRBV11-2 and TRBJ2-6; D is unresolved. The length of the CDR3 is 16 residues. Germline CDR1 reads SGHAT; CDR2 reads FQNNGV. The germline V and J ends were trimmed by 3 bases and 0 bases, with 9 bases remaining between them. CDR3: CASSFFGYSGANVLTF. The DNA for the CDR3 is TGTGCCAGCAGCTTCTTTGGCTACTCTGGGGCCAACGTCCTGACTTTC.

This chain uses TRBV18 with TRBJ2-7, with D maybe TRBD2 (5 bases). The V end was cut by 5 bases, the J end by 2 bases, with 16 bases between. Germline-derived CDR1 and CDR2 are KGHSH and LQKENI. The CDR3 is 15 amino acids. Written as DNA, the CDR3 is TGTGCCAGCTCAAGAACCCCGACGGGAACCTACGAGCAGTACTTC. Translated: CASSRTPTGTYEQYF.

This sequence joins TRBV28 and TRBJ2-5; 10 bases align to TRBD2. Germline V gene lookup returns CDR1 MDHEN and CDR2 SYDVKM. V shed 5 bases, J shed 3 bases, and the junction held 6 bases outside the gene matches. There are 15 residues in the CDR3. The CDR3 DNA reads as TGTGCCAGCAGTAAGACCGGGACTAGCGAAGAGACCCAGTACTTC. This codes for CASSKTGTSEETQYF.

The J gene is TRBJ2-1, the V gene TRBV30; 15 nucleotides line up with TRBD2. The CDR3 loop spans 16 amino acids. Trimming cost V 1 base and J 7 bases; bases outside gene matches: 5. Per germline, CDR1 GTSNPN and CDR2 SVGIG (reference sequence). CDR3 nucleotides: TGTGCCTGGAGTGCGGGACTAGCGGGAGGTAGGAATGAGCAGTTCTTC. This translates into CAWSAGLAGGRNEQFF.

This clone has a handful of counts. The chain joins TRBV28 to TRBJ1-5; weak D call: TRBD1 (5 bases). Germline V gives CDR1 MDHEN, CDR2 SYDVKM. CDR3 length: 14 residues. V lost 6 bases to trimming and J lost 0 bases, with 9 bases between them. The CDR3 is CASSGGGSNQPQHF. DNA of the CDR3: TGTGCCAGCAGCGGGGGGGGTAGCAATCAGCCCCAGCATTTT.

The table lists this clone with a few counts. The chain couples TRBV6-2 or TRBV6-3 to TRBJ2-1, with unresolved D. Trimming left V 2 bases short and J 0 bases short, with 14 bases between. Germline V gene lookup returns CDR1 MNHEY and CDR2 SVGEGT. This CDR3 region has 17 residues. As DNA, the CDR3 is TGTGCCAGCAGTTACAGCCCCTGGTTGTACTCCTACAATGAGCAGTTCTTC. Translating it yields CASSYSPWLYSYNEQFF.

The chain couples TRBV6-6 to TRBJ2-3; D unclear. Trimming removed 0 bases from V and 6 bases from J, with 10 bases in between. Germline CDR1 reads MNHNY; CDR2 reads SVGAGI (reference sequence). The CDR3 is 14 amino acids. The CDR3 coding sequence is TGTGCCAGCAGTTACTCGAGTAACTGGGATACGCAGTATTTT. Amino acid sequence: CASSYSSNWDTQYF.

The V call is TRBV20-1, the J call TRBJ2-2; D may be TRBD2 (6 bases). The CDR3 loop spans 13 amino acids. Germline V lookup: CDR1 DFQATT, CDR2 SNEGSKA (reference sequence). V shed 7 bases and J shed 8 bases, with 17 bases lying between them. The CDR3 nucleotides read TGCAGTGTTCCGACTAGTCAGGCTGGGGAGCTGTTTTTT. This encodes CSVPTSQAGELFF.

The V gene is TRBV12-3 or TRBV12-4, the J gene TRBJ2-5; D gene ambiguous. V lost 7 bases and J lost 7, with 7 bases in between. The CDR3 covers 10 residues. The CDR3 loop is CASTLRTQYF. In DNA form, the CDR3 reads TGTGCCAGCACCTTGAGGACCCAGTACTTC.

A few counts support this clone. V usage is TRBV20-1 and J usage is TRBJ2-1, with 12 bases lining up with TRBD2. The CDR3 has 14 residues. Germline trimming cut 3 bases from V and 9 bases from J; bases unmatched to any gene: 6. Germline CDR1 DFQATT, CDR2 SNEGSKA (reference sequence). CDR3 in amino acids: CSARLAGGQGEQFF. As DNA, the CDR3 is TGCAGTGCTAGGCTAGCGGGAGGGCAAGGTGAGCAGTTCTTC.

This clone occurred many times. Written as DNA, the CDR3 is TGTGCCAGCAGCACTAACCGACAGGGCTCCTACGAGCAGTACTTC. Protein sequence: CASSTNRQGSYEQYF. The chain couples TRBV12-3 or TRBV12-4 to TRBJ2-7; TRBD1 aligns across 7 bases. The CDR3 totals 15 residues. With 6 bases clipped from V and 0 bases from J, the junction kept 8 bases outside the gene matches.

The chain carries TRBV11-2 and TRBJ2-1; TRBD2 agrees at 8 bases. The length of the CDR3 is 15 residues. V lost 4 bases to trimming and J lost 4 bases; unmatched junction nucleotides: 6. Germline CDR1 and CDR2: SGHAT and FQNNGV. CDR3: CASSSGGSVYNEQFF. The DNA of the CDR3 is TGTGCCAGCAGCTCGGGGGGGAGTGTGTACAATGAGCAGTTCTTC.

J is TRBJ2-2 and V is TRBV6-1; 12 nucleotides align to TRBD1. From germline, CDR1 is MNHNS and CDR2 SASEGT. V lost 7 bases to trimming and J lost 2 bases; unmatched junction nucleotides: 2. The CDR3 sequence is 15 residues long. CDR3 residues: CASTGTGGNTGELFF. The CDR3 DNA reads TGTGCCAGCACCGGGACAGGGGGCAACACCGGGGAGCTGTTTTTT.